The 27 T cell receptor beta chains below were found in one sample sequenced in a study of T cells expressing NK-cell markers. One entry per CDR3 protein, without DNA, is what TCRdb gives after re-calling the 5' RACE reads. The listing records about 440,000 distinct CDR3 sequences. The sample taken for sequencing was blood T cells: a sorted CD56 or NKG2C T cell subset, CD4+ or CD8+ T cells, or bulk PBMC T cells (not recorded which). The receptors originated from a woman between 18 and 75 years old in good health.

V is TRBV6-2 or TRBV6-3 and J is TRBJ1-5; TCRdb's assignment of TRBD1 cannot be checked, as there is no DNA. The CDR3 sequence is 15 residues long. CDR1 is MNHEY, CDR2 SVGEGT, per germline. The CDR3: CASSYLGQRNQPQHF.

V and J are TRBV11-1 and TRBJ2-7; with no DNA, the TCRdb D assignment of TRBD1 cannot be verified. This CDR3 is 12 amino acids long. CDR1 and CDR2 (germline): SGHAT, FQDESV (reference sequence). The CDR3 region is CASSYTPWEQYF.

This chain joins TRBV18 and TRBJ2-1; TCRdb proposes TRBD2, but this gene call is untestable without DNA. Germline CDR1 reads KGHSH; CDR2 reads LQKENI. The CDR3 has 18 amino acids. The CDR3 sequence is CASSPVELAGGSYNEQFF.

The chain recombines TRBV7-8 with TRBJ2-4; TCRdb outputs TRBD1, but without DNA this stays unchecked. The CDR3 is 12 residues long. Germline V gives CDR1 SGHVS, CDR2 FQNEAQ. CDR3 residues: CASSLVGQTLYF.

This chain links TRBV29-1 with TRBJ2-1; TCRdb selects TRBD1, and the lack of DNA leaves this call unchecked. Germline V gene lookup returns CDR1 SQVTM and CDR2 ANQGSEA. The length of the CDR3 is 14 residues. The CDR3 loop reads CSVGSGGFYNEQFF.

The chain uses TRBV9 and TRBJ2-2; TCRdb lists TRBD1, though no DNA is available to test this call. The CDR3 extends over 12 amino acids. The germline CDR1 and CDR2 sequences are SGDLS and YYNGEE. This CDR3 is CASSPQGGELFF.

The rearrangement joins TRBV4-1 to TRBJ2-1; TCRdb's D call of TRBD1 is untestable without DNA. This CDR3 contains 15 residues. CDR1 is MGHRA and CDR2 is YSYEKL in the germline V gene. The CDR3 reads CASTEGGSAYNEQFF.

V is TRBV21-1 and J is TRBJ2-3; the D call of TRBD1 rests on TCRdb alone, since no DNA is present to check it. TRBV21-1 is noted as a pseudogene. This CDR3 has 13 residues. The CDR3: CASRDRRTDTQYF.

The genes are TRBV5-4 and TRBJ2-3; TCRdb outputs TRBD1, but without DNA this stays unchecked. Germline V gene sequence: CDR1 SGHNT, CDR2 YYREEE (reference sequence). The CDR3 has 15 amino acids. The CDR3 region is CASSSLRGAQDTQYF.

The chain recombines TRBV12-3 or TRBV12-4 with TRBJ1-2; TCRdb's D call, TRBD1, is unchecked because there is no DNA. The CDR3 consists of 12 residues. CDR3 in amino acids: CASRNDRYGYTF.

The chain carries TRBV3-1 and TRBJ2-3; checking the TCRdb D call of TRBD2 is not possible without DNA. The CDR3 totals 16 residues. CDR1 is LGHDT and CDR2 is YNNKEL in the germline V gene (reference sequence). The CDR3 is CASSQDTLAVEDTQYF.

The chain couples TRBV12-3 or TRBV12-4 to TRBJ2-7; the D gene TCRdb calls, TRBD1, cannot be checked with no DNA. This CDR3 is built from 15 residues. This chain's CDR3 is CASSPPGGGSYEQYF.

This sequence joins TRBV6-2 or TRBV6-3 and TRBJ2-5; TCRdb's D call, TRBD1, is unchecked because there is no DNA. CDR1 and CDR2 from the germline V gene are MNHEY and SVGEGT. The CDR3 length is 14 residues. CDR3 sequence: CASSRGRGQETQYF.

The V and J genes are TRBV19 and TRBJ1-1; the D call from TCRdb, TRBD1, cannot be confirmed without DNA. Germline CDR1 and CDR2: LNHDA and SQIVND (reference sequence). This CDR3 contains 13 residues. The chain's CDR3 is CASRGRERTEAFF.

The V and J genes are TRBV6-2 or TRBV6-3 and TRBJ2-1; TCRdb selects TRBD1, and the lack of DNA leaves this call unchecked. Germline V gene data show CDR1 as MNHEY and CDR2 as SVGEGT. This CDR3 has 17 amino acids. The CDR3 here is CASSYPSRTGLYNEQFF.

The chain combines TRBV7-9 with TRBJ1-1; no DNA is available, so the TRBD1 call from TCRdb remains unchecked. This CDR3 is 15 amino acids long. The germline gives CDR1 SEHNR, CDR2 FQNEAQ (reference sequence). The chain's CDR3 is CASSEGSGPNTEAFF.

The rearrangement joins TRBV2 to TRBJ1-1; as DNA is missing, the TRBD1 call by TCRdb cannot be tested. The CDR3 spans 16 residues. Germline values: CDR1 SNHLY, CDR2 FYNNEI. CDR3 amino acids: CASRRGRQLMNTEAFF.

The V call is TRBV19, the J call TRBJ2-7; as DNA is missing, the TRBD2 call by TCRdb cannot be tested. The CDR3 totals 15 residues. Looked up from germline, CDR1 is LNHDA and CDR2 is SQIVND (reference sequence). The chain's CDR3 is CASSIAAAEGGEQYF. Using reference TRBV19 and TRBJ2-7 for the parts outside the CDR3, the full variable domain is DGGITQSPKYLFRKEGQNVTLSCEQNLNHDAMYWYRQDPGQGLRLIYYSQIVNDFQKGDIAEGYSVSREKKESFPLTVTSAQKNPTAFYLCASSIAAAEGGEQYFGPGTRLTVT.

This chain connects TRBV5-1 to TRBJ2-3; the TRBD2 assignment by TCRdb is unverifiable without DNA. CDR3 size: 12 residues. CDR1 and CDR2 from the germline V gene are SGHRS and YFSETQ. CDR3 residues: CASRGERGTQYF.

The V and J genes are TRBV7-3 and TRBJ2-2; TCRdb's D call, TRBD1, is unchecked because there is no DNA. Germline V gene sequence: CDR1 SGHTA, CDR2 FQGTGA. The CDR3 is 17 amino acids. CDR3 sequence: CASRPPGDTANTGELFF.

V and J are TRBV7-2 and TRBJ2-2; TCRdb gives TRBD1 as the D gene, but with no DNA this cannot be confirmed. Germline V CDR1 and CDR2: SGHTA, FQGNSA. The CDR3 has 16 residues. CDR3: CASSLGGQANTGELFF. Filled out from reference TRBV7-2 and TRBJ2-2, the complete variable domain reads GAGVSQSPSNKVTEKGKDVELRCDPISGHTALYWYRQSLGQGLEFLIYFQGNSAPDKSGLPSDRFSAERTGGSVSTLTIQRTQQEDSAVYLCASSLGGQANTGELFFGEGSRLTVL.

The V call is TRBV12-3 or TRBV12-4, the J call TRBJ2-1; TCRdb's assignment of TRBD2 cannot be checked, as there is no DNA. This CDR3 region has 17 residues. CDR3 in amino acids: CASSPPAAGTNYNEQFF.

V gene TRBV12-3 or TRBV12-4 combines with J gene TRBJ1-5. There are 14 residues in the CDR3. This chain's CDR3 is CASSLSTAGQPQHF.

The chain employs TRBV6-6 and TRBJ2-3. This CDR3 has 13 amino acids. In germline, CDR1 is MNHNY, CDR2 SVGAGI (reference sequence). The CDR3 spells CASSYSGPDTQYF.

The V call is TRBV30, the J call TRBJ1-5; TCRdb returns TRBD1, unconfirmable since there is no DNA. Germline CDR1 reads GTSNPN; CDR2 reads SVGIG (reference sequence). The CDR3 runs to 15 residues. This CDR3 is CAWSPAGADNQPQHF.

The CDR3 reads CASSQPSGDRDTQYF. The chain carries TRBV7-3 and TRBJ2-3; TCRdb's assignment of TRBD2 cannot be checked, as there is no DNA. The CDR3 totals 15 residues. Germline V gives CDR1 SGHTA, CDR2 FQGTGA.

The rearrangement links TRBV19 to TRBJ1-5; TCRdb calls TRBD1, which cannot be checked without DNA. This CDR3 contains 18 residues. CDR1 and CDR2 (germline): LNHDA, SQIVND (reference sequence). CDR3 residues: CASSREGQGGRGNQPQHF.